Described below is a single T cell receptor (beta chain) sequence and its context. Using its own MiXCR run on the reads, TCRdb lists one record per CDR3 protein. The data contain 80,000 to 100,000 distinct CDR3 sequences, roughly 31% of them seen just once; the ten biggest clones take up 2% to 2.5%. The sample originates from a study of type 1 regulatory T cells. The wider study: This in vitro CD4 product, T-allo10, is enriched for Tr1 cells and alloantigen-specific.

V dropped 3 bases and J dropped 8; count of bases not matched to a gene: 9. The CDR3 has 16 amino acids. The germline gives CDR1 SGHRS, CDR2 YFSETQ. The source is a human donor in good health. The sequencing input was CD4+ T cells, either the whole sample or a sorted fraction (not recorded which). The V gene is TRBV5-1, the J gene TRBJ1-6; 9 bases are shared with TRBD1. The DNA of the CDR3 is TGCGCCAGCAGCTCGAGTGGACAGGGGCCCTATTCACCCCTCCACTTT. It is translated as CASSSSGQGPYSPLHF.